The clone carrying this T cell receptor beta chain was found a few times. Its specificity is not known. The CDR3 has 15 amino acids. Trimming stripped 9 bases from V and 0 bases from J, with 15 bases between. Germline V gene data show CDR1 as MNHEY and CDR2 as SVGAGI. PCR used 60 Vbeta primers and 13 Jbeta primers. The table came from immunoSEQ multiplex PCR; TCRdb's copy has only in-frame clones and leaves some out. There are approximately 210,000 clones in the sample; about 80% occur only once, and 0.85% to 1.4% lies in the top ten. The data belong to a study of cytomegalovirus exposure and HLA in healthy donors. General study results and limits: Being productive about 87% or about 30% of the time was typical of most TCR beta V segments in an earlier analysis. Some segments of the V type, notably TRBV6-2 and TRBV6-3, were excluded as indistinguishable.

Material: PBMCs. This sequence joins TRBV6-5 and TRBJ2-1, with D uncertain. The TCR originated in a woman aged 40 to 49 in good health and CMV-seronegative. The CDR3 loop is CASSLATPSYNEQFF. The CDR3 DNA reads TGTGCCAGTTCACTCGCGACACCCTCCTACAATGAGCAGTTCTTC.